This TCR beta chain was sequenced during a study of blood T cell repertoires in COVID-19. As for the study in general: Samples taken during acute and convalescent COVID-19 were collected in the United States, Italy and Spain. T cells, B-cell-depleted T cells, or PBMCs supplied cDNA or gDNA.

Authors' methods: Reference gene primer amplification yielded estimated nucleated cell counts. The table came from immunoSEQ multiplex PCR; TCRdb's copy has only in-frame clones and leaves some out. For V, J and clone size, that table is used; D and trimming come from the DNA. The data show some 200,000 clones, 85% to 90% seen once. Trimming left V 6 bases short and J 7 bases short, with 19 bases between. This CDR3 spans 15 amino acids. Germline CDR1 and CDR2: SGHRS and YFSETQ. The chain is built from TRBV5-1 and TRBJ2-2; a weak D match, TRBD2 (5 bases). Material: peripheral blood. This TCR came from a man aged 80 or over with acute or convalescent COVID-19. CDR3 protein: CASNLFTGSDGELFF. In DNA form, the CDR3 reads TGCGCCAGCAACCTCTTTACGGGGAGCGACGGGGAGCTGTTTTTT.